One and the same sample provided the 19 T cell receptor beta chains below, sequenced in a study of blood T cell repertoires in COVID-19. Data came from immunoSEQ multiplex PCR; TCRdb stores just in-frame clones and leaves some out. The top ten hold 8.5% to 12% of the sample, which has 350,000 or so clones, more than 75% seen once. Sequenced material: peripheral blood. The receptor set was obtained from a woman in her thirties with COVID-19, enrolled during active disease.

The chain uses TRBV6-2 or TRBV6-3 and TRBJ1-2; 9 nucleotides align to TRBD1. In germline, CDR1 is MNHEY, CDR2 SVGEGT. This CDR3 contains 13 residues. J was trimmed by 7 bases and V by 6 bases; bases with no gene match: 6. The CDR3 DNA reads as TGTGCCAGCAGCTCACAGGGGGCGCGTGGCTACACCTTC. It encodes CASSSQGARGYTF.

V is TRBV23-1 and J is TRBJ1-6, with a tentative D call TRBD1 (5 bases). TRBV23-1 is reported as an ORF; its role is uncertain. Between the trimmed V and J ends, which lost 0 bases and 9 bases, there was a span of 15 bases. The CDR3 contains 16 residues. CDR3 in DNA: TGCGCCAGCAGTCAATCGGGAAGCGGGGGTGTTTCACCCCTCCACTTT. Its translation is CASSQSGSGGVSPLHF.

The V gene is TRBV5-8, the J gene TRBJ1-4, with D possibly TRBD1 on 6 matching bases. Per germline, CDR1 SGHTS and CDR2 YDEGEE. The CDR3 contains 16 residues. The V end was cut by 3 bases, the J end by 2 bases, with 14 bases between. DNA of the CDR3: TGTGCCAGCAGCTCTGGGACACACAACACTAATGAAAAACTGTTTTTT. Translated: CASSSGTHNTNEKLFF.

This chain uses TRBV6-6 with TRBJ1-2; possible D gene TRBD1, 6 bases. V was trimmed by 1 base and J by 4 bases, leaving 10 bases between them. CDR3 size: 14 residues. Germline lookup yields CDR1 MNHNY and CDR2 SVGAGI (reference sequence). CDR3 sequence (DNA): TGTGCCAGCAGTTACTGGGACATGGGCTATGGCTACACCTTC. Its protein product is CASSYWDMGYGYTF.

The J gene is TRBJ2-3, the V gene TRBV20-1, with a weak D call TRBD2 (5 bases). The length of the CDR3 is 13 residues. The germline V and J ends were trimmed by 3 bases and 1 base, with 8 bases remaining between them. Germline assignment: CDR1 DFQATT and CDR2 SNEGSKA (reference sequence). The CDR3 region has the DNA TGCAGTGCTAGTTTTAGCGGCACAGATACGCAGTATTTT. Protein product: CSASFSGTDTQYF.

In DNA form, the CDR3 reads TGCAGCGTTGAGGTCCAGGGGACCTACGAGCAGTACTTC. Translating gives CSVEVQGTYEQYF. The chain combines TRBV29-1 with TRBJ2-7, with TRBD1 as a possible D gene (6 bases). The germline V and J ends were trimmed by 3 bases and 2 bases, with 11 bases remaining between them. Germline V gene data show CDR1 as SQVTM and CDR2 as ANQGSEA. The CDR3 spans 13 residues.

This clone was seen only once. This chain uses TRBV27 with TRBJ2-7; D perhaps matches TRBD1 (5 bases). This CDR3 contains 13 residues. Germline loops: CDR1 MNHEY, CDR2 SMNVEV (reference sequence). V gave up 5 bases and J gave up 0 bases, with 8 bases separating them. DNA of the CDR3: TGTGCCAGCAGTGTCAGGGTCTCCTACGAGCAGTACTTC. It translates to CASSVRVSYEQYF.

The rearrangement joins TRBV5-4 to TRBJ2-3; 8 positions agree with TRBD2. CDR3 length equals 12 residues. Germline trimming cut 4 bases from V and 6 bases from J; bases unmatched to any gene: 1. Germline V gives CDR1 SGHNT, CDR2 YYREEE (reference sequence). The DNA of the CDR3 is TGTGCCAGCAGCGGGACTAGTGATACGCAGTATTTT. This codes for CASSGTSDTQYF. The variable domain in full, completed from reference TRBV5-4 and TRBJ2-3, reads ETGVTQSPTHLIKTRGQQVTLRCSSQSGHNTVSWYQQALGQGPQFIFQYYREEENGRGNFPPRFSGLQFPNYSSELNVNALELDDSALYLCASSGTSDTQYFGPGTRLTVL.

This chain uses TRBV2 with TRBJ2-3, with D perhaps TRBD2 (6 bases). CDR3 length: 16 residues. The V end was cut by 6 bases, the J end by 1 base, with 17 bases between. Per the germline V gene, CDR1 is SNHLY and CDR2 is FYNNEI. The DNA of the CDR3 is TGTGCCAGCAGAAATCCGACTAGTTGGGGCACAGATACGCAGTATTTT. This codes for CASRNPTSWGTDTQYF.

The rearrangement joins TRBV7-8 to TRBJ1-1, with D perhaps TRBD1 (6 bases). Germline V gene data show CDR1 as SGHVS and CDR2 as FQNEAQ. Trimming removed 1 base from V and 4 bases from J, with 7 bases in between. The CDR3 is made up of 13 amino acids. The CDR3: CASSLVRGTEAFF. CDR3 sequence (DNA): TGTGCCAGCAGCTTAGTCAGGGGCACTGAAGCTTTCTTT.

DNA of the CDR3: TGCGCCAGCAGTGGGGGAGGGCCTGGCACAGATACGCAGTATTTT. Encoded protein: CASSGGGPGTDTQYF. The chain is built from TRBV5-1 and TRBJ2-3; 7 bases are shared with TRBD2. Germline values: CDR1 SGHRS, CDR2 YFSETQ. This CDR3 contains 15 residues. Trimming at V came to 5 bases and at J to 1 base, leaving 7 bases not matched to a gene.

The chain recombines TRBV5-1 with TRBJ1-5, with a possible D match to TRBD1 (5 bases). Germline loops: CDR1 SGHRS, CDR2 YFSETQ. V shed 0 bases and J shed 6 bases, with 16 bases lying between them. The CDR3 loop spans 16 amino acids. The CDR3 DNA follows: TGCGCCAGCAGCTTGGCCGGTGTAGGACAAGGTCAGCCCCAGCATTTT. It specifies CASSLAGVGQGQPQHF.

CDR3 protein: CASSLVAGVAGELFF. CDR3 bases: TGTGCCAGCAGCTTAGTAGCGGGAGTGGCCGGGGAGCTGTTTTTT. The chain couples TRBV7-2 to TRBJ2-2; 9 nucleotides align to TRBD2. This CDR3 has 15 amino acids. Losses at the gene ends were 1 base for V and 6 bases for J; bases not matched to a gene: 3. Per the germline V gene, CDR1 is SGHTA and CDR2 is FQGNSA.

J is TRBJ2-3 and V is TRBV5-6; a weak D match, TRBD1 (6 bases). The germline V gene has CDR1 SGHDT and CDR2 YYEEEE. This CDR3 has 15 residues. V lost 3 bases to trimming and J lost 2 bases, with 13 bases between them. CDR3 region: CASSSPGHHTDTQYF. The CDR3 nucleotides read TGTGCCAGCAGCTCGCCGGGACACCACACAGATACGCAGTATTTT.

The chain combines TRBV15 with TRBJ2-7; D ambiguous. V lost 8 bases to trimming and J lost 3 bases, with 14 bases between them. Germline V CDR1 and CDR2: LNHNV, YYDKDF (reference sequence). This CDR3 spans 13 amino acids. The CDR3 loop is CATSSPGFYEQYF. The CDR3 nucleotides read TGTGCCACCTCTTCTCCCGGGTTCTACGAGCAGTACTTC.

The chain combines TRBV18 with TRBJ1-1, with a possible D match to TRBD1 (6 bases). This CDR3 comprises 13 residues. Germline V lookup: CDR1 KGHSH, CDR2 LQKENI. Trimming shortened V by 5 bases and J by 5 bases, and 12 bases separated the two germline ends. The CDR3 nucleotides read TGTGCCAGCTCAGGGGGCGCAGGGACTGAAGCTTTCTTT. Translating it yields CASSGGAGTEAFF.

J is TRBJ2-7 and V is TRBV6-6, with 9 bases fitting TRBD2. CDR1 MNHNY and CDR2 SVGAGI come from the germline V gene (reference sequence). Germline trimming cut 6 bases from V and 6 bases from J; bases unmatched to any gene: 15. The CDR3 covers 16 residues. The CDR3 sequence: CASSKGLALQSPEQYF. CDR3 nucleotides: TGTGCCAGCAGCAAGGGACTAGCCCTCCAATCCCCCGAGCAGTACTTC.

The chain is built from TRBV5-4 and TRBJ1-1; maybe TRBD1 (5 bases). This CDR3 contains 14 residues. Germline V lookup: CDR1 SGHNT, CDR2 YYREEE (reference sequence). V shed 4 bases and J shed 11 bases, with 21 bases lying between them. CDR3 sequence (DNA): TGTGCCAGCAGCCGGCCGGGACCCCGGAGGGAGGCTTTCTTT. It encodes CASSRPGPRREAFF.

The J gene is TRBJ1-5, the V gene TRBV27, with 8 bases lining up with TRBD1. V trimming: 8 bases; J trimming: 2 bases; junction bases outside the gene matches: 2. Germline V gene data show CDR1 as MNHEY and CDR2 as SMNVEV (reference sequence). CDR3 length: 13 amino acids. CDR3 sequence reads: CASSTGGNQPQHF. Written as DNA, the CDR3 is TGTGCCAGCTCGACAGGGGGCAATCAGCCCCAGCATTTT.